Listed below are T cell receptor beta chains from one sample, sequenced in a study of cytomegalovirus exposure and HLA in healthy donors. Sequencing used immunoSEQ multiplex PCR; TCRdb keeps in-frame clones, though not all of them. The sample carries some 150,000 clones, about 86% recorded once. Sequenced: PBMCs. Every receptor here comes from a woman under 30 in good health and CMV-seropositive. Both conserved end residues are part of each CDR3. The order of the fields is CDR3 length, clone size, V gene, D gene, J gene, CDR3 DNA, CDR3 protein. The D gene is left open where the match is weak. The size entry is marked missing in some rows and otherwise reads once, few, many or a size class.

12	NA	TRBV5-4	NA	TRBJ2-7	TGTGCCAGCAGCTTCCAGGCAGCCGAGCAGTACTTC	CASSFQAAEQYF
14	NA	TRBV19	NA	TRBJ2-2	TGTGCCAGTAGTATAAGGGGCGACACCGGGGAGCTGTTTTTT	CASSIRGDTGELFF
14	once	TRBV11-2	TRBD1	TRBJ1-1	TGTGCCAGCAGCTACCCGACAGGGTTCGCTGAAGCTTTCTTT	CASSYPTGFAEAFF
14	NA	TRBV30	TRBD1	TRBJ2-7	TGTGCCTGGACACCCTGGGACAGCTCCTACGAGCAGTACTTC	CAWTPWDSSYEQYF
14	few	TRBV27	NA	TRBJ1-6	TGTGCCAGCAGTTTCTACGGGATGGGGTCACCCCTCCACTTT	CASSFYGMGSPLHF
11	once	TRBV20-1	NA	TRBJ2-5	TGCAGTGCTTATCGAGCAGAGACCCAGTACTTC	CSAYRAETQYF
13	NA	TRBV28	NA	TRBJ2-2	TGTGCCAGCAGTTTCCCCTTCACCGGGGAGCTGTTTTTT	CASSFPFTGELFF
14	NA	TRBV19	TRBD1	TRBJ1-1	TGTGCCAGTAGTATACAGGGGGCGCGTACTGAAGCTTTCTTT	CASSIQGARTEAFF
13	once	TRBV30	TRBD2	TRBJ2-5	TGTGCCTGGGCAACTAGCGGGAGGGAGACCCAGTACTTC	CAWATSGRETQYF
15	once	TRBV5-6	TRBD1	TRBJ2-1	TGTGCCAGCAGCTTGCGGGGACAGGGGTCCAATGAGCAGTTCTTC	CASSLRGQGSNEQFF
12	NA	TRBV6-1	NA	TRBJ1-1	TGTGCCAGCAGTGAGGTCGGGGGTTTAAAATTCTTT	CASSEVGGLKFF
15	few	TRBV19	NA	TRBJ1-6	TGTGCCAGTAGTATGGGACTTACCAATAATTCACCCCTCCACTTT	CASSMGLTNNSPLHF
13	NA	TRBV6-6	NA	TRBJ2-7	TGTGCCAGCAGACCCCCGGGGGTATACGAGCAGTACTTC	CASRPPGVYEQYF
15	once	TRBV28	NA	TRBJ1-1	TGTGCCAGCAGGCTGCTCGGAGGTCGGGACACTGAAGCTTTCTTT	CASRLLGGRDTEAFF
14	NA	TRBV7-2	TRBD1	TRBJ2-3	TGTGCCAGCAGCGCCTGGACAGGGAAAGATACGCAGTATTTT	CASSAWTGKDTQYF
15	NA	TRBV6-5	NA	TRBJ1-1	TGTGCCAGCAGTTACTCGTCCAGGGGGAACACTGAAGCTTTCTTT	CASSYSSRGNTEAFF
15	NA	TRBV9	NA	TRBJ1-3	TGTGCCAGCAGCGTAGGTAGCTTCTCTGGAAACACCATATATTTT	CASSVGSFSGNTIYF
16	NA	TRBV28	NA	TRBJ2-7	TGTGCCAGCAGCAATTTGGCGGGGGCCCCACTATACGAGCAGTACTTC	CASSNLAGAPLYEQYF
11	NA	TRBV7-9	NA	TRBJ2-7	TGTGCCAGCATCCAGGGTGGAGAGCAGTACTTC	CASIQGGEQYF
15	NA	TRBV18	NA	TRBJ1-5	TGTGCCAGCTCACCAACAGGAGGGGTGGCTCAGCCCCAGCATTTT	CASSPTGGVAQPQHF
19	NA	TRBV10-1	TRBD1	TRBJ1-5	TGCGCCAGCAGCCTATATCTTACGAATCCGGGACAGAGAGGTCAGCCCCAGCATTTT	CASSLYLTNPGQRGQPQHF
17	NA	TRBV4-1	NA	TRBJ2-1	TGCGCCAGCAGTCAGATTGTCGGCAAGACAGCCTACAATGAGCAGTTCTTC	CASSQIVGKTAYNEQFF
14	NA	TRBV5-6	NA	TRBJ2-2	TGTGCCAGCAGCTTGACAGATCCCACCGGGGAGCTGTTTTTT	CASSLTDPTGELFF
14	NA	TRBV7-3	TRBD2	TRBJ2-3	TGTGCCAGCAGCACTAGCGGGGGCGCAGATACGCAGTATTTT	CASSTSGGADTQYF